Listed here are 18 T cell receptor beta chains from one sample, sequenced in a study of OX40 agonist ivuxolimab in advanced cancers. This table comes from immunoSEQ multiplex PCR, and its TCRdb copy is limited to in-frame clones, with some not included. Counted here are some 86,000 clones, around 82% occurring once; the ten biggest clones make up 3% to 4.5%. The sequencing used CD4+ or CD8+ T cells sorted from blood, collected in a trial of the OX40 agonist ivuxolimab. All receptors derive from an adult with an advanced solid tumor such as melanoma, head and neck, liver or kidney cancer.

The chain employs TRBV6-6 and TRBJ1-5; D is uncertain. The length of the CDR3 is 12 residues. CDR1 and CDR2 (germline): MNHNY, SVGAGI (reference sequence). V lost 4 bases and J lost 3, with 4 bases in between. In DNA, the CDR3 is TGTGCCAGCAGTTCCGTCAATCAGCCCCAGCATTTT. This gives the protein CASSSVNQPQHF.

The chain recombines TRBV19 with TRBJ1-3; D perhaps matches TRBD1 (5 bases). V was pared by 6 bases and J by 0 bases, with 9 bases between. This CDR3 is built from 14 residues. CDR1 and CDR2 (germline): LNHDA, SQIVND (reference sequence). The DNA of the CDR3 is TGTGCCAGTAGCCAACAGGACTCTGGAAACACCATATATTTT. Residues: CASSQQDSGNTIYF.

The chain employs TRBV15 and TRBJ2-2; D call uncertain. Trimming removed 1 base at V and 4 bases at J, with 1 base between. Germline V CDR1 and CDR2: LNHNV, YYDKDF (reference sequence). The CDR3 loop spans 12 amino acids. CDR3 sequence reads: CATSRATGELFF. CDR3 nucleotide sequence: TGTGCCACCAGCAGAGCCACCGGGGAGCTGTTTTTT.

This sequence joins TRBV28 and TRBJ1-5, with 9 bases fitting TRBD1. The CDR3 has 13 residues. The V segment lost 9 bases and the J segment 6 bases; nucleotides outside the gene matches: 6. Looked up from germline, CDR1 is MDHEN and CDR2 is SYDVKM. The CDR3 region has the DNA TGTGCCAGTCTCACAGGGGGCGGTCAGCCCCAGCATTTT. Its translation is CASLTGGGQPQHF. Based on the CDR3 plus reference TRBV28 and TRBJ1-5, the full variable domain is DVKVTQSSRYLVKRTGEKVFLECVQDMDHENMFWYRQDPGLGLRLIYFSYDVKMKEKGDIPEGYSVSREKKERFSLILESASTNQTSMYLCASLTGGGQPQHFGDGTRLSIL.

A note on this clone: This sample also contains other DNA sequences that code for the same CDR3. CDR3 amino acids: CASSVEGGGDTDTQYF. The CDR3 DNA is TGTGCCAGCAGCGTAGAGGGAGGAGGGGACACAGATACGCAGTATTTT. This chain uses TRBV9 with TRBJ2-3; a possible D gene is TRBD2 (6 bases). The CDR3 is 16 amino acids. V was clipped by 0 bases and J by 2 bases, with 13 bases between them. Germline CDR1 reads SGDLS; CDR2 reads YYNGEE.

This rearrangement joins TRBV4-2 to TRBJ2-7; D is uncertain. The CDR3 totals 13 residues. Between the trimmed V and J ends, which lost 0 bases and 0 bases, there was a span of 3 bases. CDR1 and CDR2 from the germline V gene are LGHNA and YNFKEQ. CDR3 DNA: TGTGCCAGCAGCCAAGACGACTCCTACGAGCAGTACTTC. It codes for CASSQDDSYEQYF.

Here the CDR3 reads CAQHIPGLAGGPGIYNEQFF. For the CDR3, the DNA is TGTGCTCAACACATCCCGGGACTAGCGGGAGGGCCGGGGATCTACAATGAGCAGTTCTTC. The rearrangement links TRBV27 to TRBJ2-1, with 16 nucleotides matching TRBD2. The germline V gene has CDR1 MNHEY and CDR2 SMNVEV (reference sequence). The length of the CDR3 is 20 residues.

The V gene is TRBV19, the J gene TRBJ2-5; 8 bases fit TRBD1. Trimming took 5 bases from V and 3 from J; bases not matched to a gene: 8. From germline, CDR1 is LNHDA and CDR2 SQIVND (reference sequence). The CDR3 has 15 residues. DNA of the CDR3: TGTGCCAGTAGTGCTCCCCCAGGGGGCAAAGAGACCCAGTACTTC. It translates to CASSAPPGGKETQYF.

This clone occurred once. DNA of the CDR3: TGTGCCAGCAGTCCCCAGTTTTGGGGCACCGGGGAGCTGTTTTTT. Translation gives CASSPQFWGTGELFF. The chain combines TRBV27 with TRBJ2-2; D unclear. The CDR3 extends over 15 amino acids. CDR1 and CDR2 from the germline V gene are MNHEY and SMNVEV (reference sequence). V gave up 5 bases and J gave up 4 bases, with 14 bases separating them.

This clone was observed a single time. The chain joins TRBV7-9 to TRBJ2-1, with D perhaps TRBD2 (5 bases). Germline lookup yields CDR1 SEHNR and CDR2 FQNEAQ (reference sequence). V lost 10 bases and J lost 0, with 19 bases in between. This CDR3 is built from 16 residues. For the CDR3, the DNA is TGTGCCACCACACAAGGAGCGGAGCCCTCCTACAATGAGCAGTTCTTC. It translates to CATTQGAEPSYNEQFF.

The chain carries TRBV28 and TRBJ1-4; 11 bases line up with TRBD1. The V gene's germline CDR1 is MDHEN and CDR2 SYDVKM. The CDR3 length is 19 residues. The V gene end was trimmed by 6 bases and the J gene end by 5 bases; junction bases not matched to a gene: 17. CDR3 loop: CASSPKARDRGFLNEKLFF. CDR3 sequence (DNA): TGTGCCAGCAGCCCTAAGGCCCGGGACAGGGGGTTTCTGAATGAAAAACTGTTTTTT. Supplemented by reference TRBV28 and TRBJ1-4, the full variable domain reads DVKVTQSSRYLVKRTGEKVFLECVQDMDHENMFWYRQDPGLGLRLIYFSYDVKMKEKGDIPEGYSVSREKKERFSLILESASTNQTSMYLCASSPKARDRGFLNEKLFFGSGTQLSVL.

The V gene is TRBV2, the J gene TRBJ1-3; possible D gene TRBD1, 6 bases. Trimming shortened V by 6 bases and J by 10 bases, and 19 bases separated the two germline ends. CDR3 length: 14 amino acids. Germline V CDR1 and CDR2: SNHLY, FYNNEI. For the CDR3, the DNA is TGTGCCAGCAGGGGGGCCCAGACCTGGGGGACCATATATTTT. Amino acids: CASRGAQTWGTIYF. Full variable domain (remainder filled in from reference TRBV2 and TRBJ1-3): EPEVTQTPSHQVTQMGQEVILRCVPISNHLYFYWYRQILGQKVEFLVSFYNNEISEKSEIFDDQFSVERPDGSNFTLKIRSTKLEDSAMYFCASRGAQTWGTIYFGEGSWLTVV.

The CDR3 spells CAWSTDINTEAFF. The CDR3 coding sequence is TGTGCCTGGAGTACAGATATAAACACTGAAGCTTTCTTT. V is TRBV30 and J is TRBJ1-1, with D hard to call. The germline V gene has CDR1 GTSNPN and CDR2 SVGIG (reference sequence). The V and J ends lost 2 bases and 2 bases respectively, with 9 bases between them. CDR3 size: 13 residues.

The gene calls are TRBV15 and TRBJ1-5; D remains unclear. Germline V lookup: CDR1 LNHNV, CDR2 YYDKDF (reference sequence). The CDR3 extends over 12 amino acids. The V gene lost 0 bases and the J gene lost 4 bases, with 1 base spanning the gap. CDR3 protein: CATSRDNQPQHF. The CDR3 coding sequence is TGTGCCACCAGCAGAGATAATCAGCCCCAGCATTTT.

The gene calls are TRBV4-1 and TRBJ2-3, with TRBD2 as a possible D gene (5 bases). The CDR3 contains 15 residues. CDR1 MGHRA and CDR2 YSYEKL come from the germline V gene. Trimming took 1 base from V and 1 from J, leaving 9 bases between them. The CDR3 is CASSQVGSRTDTQYF. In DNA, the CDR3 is TGCGCCAGCAGCCAAGTAGGGAGTCGCACAGATACGCAGTATTTT.

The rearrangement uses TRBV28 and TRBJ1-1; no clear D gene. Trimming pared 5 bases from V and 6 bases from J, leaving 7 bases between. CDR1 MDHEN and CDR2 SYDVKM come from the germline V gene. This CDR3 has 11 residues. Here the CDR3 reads CASSVSSEAFF. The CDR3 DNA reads TGTGCCAGCAGTGTAAGTTCTGAAGCTTTCTTT.

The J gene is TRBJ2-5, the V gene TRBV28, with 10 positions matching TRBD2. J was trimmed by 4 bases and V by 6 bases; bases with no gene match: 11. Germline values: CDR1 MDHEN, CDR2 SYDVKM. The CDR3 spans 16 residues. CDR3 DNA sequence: TGTGCCAGCAGGGGATACCTAGCGGGAGATGGAGAGACCCAGTACTTC. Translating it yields CASRGYLAGDGETQYF.

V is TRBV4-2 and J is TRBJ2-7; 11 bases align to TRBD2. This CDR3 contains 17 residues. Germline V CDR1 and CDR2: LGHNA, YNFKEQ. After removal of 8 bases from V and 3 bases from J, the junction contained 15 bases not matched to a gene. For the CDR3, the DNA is TGTGCCAGCTCGGGGATCGTAGCGGGAGGGTGGGACTACGAGCAGTACTTC. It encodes CASSGIVAGGWDYEQYF.